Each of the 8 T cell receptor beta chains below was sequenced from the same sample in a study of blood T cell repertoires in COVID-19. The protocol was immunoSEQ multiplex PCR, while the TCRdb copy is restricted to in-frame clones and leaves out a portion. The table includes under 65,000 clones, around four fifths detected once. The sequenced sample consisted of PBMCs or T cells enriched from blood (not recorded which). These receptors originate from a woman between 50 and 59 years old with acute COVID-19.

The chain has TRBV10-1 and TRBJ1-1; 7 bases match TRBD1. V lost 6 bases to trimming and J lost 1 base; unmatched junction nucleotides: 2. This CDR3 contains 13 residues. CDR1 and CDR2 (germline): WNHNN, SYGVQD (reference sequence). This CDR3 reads CASRRTGNTEAFF. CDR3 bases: TGCGCCAGCAGAAGGACAGGGAACACTGAAGCTTTCTTT.

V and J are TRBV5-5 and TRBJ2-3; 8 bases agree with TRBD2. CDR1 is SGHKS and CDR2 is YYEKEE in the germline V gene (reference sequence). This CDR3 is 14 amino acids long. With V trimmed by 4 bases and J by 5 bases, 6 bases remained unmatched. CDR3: CASSRGGPLDTQYF. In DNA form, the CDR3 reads TGTGCCAGCAGCCGGGGGGGCCCTCTAGATACGCAGTATTTT.

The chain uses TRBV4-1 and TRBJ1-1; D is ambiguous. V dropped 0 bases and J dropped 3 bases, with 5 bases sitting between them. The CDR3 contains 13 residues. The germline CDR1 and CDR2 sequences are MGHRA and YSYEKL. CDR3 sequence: CASSQDPYTEAFF. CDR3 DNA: TGCGCCAGCAGCCAAGATCCCTACACTGAAGCTTTCTTT.

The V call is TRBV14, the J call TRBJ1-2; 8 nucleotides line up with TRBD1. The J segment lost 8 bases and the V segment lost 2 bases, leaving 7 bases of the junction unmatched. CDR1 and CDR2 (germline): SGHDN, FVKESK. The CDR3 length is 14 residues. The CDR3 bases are TGTGCCAGCAGCCAACCCAGGACAGGGAGCGGCTACACCTTC. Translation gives CASSQPRTGSGYTF.

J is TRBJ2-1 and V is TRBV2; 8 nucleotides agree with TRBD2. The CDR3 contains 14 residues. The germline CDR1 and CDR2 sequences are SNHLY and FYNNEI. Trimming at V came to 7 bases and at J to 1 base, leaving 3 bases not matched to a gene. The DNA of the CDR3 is TGTGCCAGCACGGGACTAGGTTCCTACAATGAGCAGTTCTTC. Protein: CASTGLGSYNEQFF.

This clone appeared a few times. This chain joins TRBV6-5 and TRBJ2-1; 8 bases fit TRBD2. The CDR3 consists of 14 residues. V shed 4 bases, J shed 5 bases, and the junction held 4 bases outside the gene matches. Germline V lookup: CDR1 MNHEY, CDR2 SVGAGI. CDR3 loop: CASSSDSGNNEQFF. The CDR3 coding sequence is TGTGCCAGCAGTTCGGATAGCGGGAACAATGAGCAGTTCTTC.

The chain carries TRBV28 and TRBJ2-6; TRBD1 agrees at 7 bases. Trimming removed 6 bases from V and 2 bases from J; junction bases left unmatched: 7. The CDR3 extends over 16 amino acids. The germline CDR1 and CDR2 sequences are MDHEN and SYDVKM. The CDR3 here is CASSPPTGTGANVLTF. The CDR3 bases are TGTGCCAGCAGCCCCCCGACAGGGACTGGGGCCAACGTCCTGACTTTC. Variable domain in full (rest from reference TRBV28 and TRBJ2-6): DVKVTQSSRYLVKRTGEKVFLECVQDMDHENMFWYRQDPGLGLRLIYFSYDVKMKEKGDIPEGYSVSREKKERFSLILESASTNQTSMYLCASSPPTGTGANVLTFGAGSRLTVL.

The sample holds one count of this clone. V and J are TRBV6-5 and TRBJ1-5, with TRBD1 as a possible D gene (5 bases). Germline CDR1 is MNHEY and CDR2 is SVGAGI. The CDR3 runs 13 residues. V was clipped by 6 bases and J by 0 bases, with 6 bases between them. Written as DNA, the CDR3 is TGTGCCAGCAGGACAGTTAGCAATCAGCCCCAGCATTTT. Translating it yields CASRTVSNQPQHF.